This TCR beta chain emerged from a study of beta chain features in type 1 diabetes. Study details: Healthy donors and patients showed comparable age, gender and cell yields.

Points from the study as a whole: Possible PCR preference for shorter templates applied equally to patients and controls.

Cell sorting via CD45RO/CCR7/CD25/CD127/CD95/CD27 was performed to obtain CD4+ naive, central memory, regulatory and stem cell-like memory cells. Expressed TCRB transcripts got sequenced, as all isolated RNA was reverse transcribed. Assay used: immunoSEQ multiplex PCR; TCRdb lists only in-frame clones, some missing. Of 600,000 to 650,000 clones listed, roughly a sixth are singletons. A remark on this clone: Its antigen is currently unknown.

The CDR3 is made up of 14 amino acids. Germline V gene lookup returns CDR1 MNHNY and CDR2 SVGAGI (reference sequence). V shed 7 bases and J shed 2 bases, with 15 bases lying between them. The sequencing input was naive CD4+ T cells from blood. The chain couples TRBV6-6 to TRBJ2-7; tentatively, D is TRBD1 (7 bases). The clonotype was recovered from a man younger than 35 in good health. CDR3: CASNNRGGPYEQYF. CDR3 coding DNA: TGTGCCAGCAATAACAGGGGAGGCCCCTACGAGCAGTACTTC.